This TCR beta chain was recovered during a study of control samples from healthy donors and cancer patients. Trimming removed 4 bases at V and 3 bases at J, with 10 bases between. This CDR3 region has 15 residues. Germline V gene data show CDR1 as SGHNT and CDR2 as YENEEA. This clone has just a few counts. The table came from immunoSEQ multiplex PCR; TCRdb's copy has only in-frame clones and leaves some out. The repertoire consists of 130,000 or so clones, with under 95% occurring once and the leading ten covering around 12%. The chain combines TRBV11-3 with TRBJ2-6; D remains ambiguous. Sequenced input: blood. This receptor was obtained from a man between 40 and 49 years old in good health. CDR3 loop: CASSSVFDGANVLTF. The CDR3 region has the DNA TGTGCCAGCAGCTCAGTTTTTGATGGGGCCAACGTCCTGACTTTC.